These 25 T cell receptor beta chains were all obtained from the same sample, sequenced in a study of blood T cell repertoires in COVID-19. Data came from immunoSEQ multiplex PCR; TCRdb stores just in-frame clones and leaves some out. Among fewer than 35,000 clones, approximately 91% were seen once, and the ten largest hold 9.5% to 15%. The sequenced sample consisted of peripheral blood. The receptors here all came from a human donor in a cohort sampled during active COVID-19.

CDR3: CASRSPQGYEQYF. CDR3 sequence (DNA): TGTGCCAGCAGATCACCCCAGGGGTACGAGCAGTACTTC. The rearrangement uses TRBV28 and TRBJ2-7; tentatively, D is TRBD1 (6 bases). CDR3 length equals 13 residues. The ends were cut back, 6 bases at V and 4 bases at J, with 13 bases in the middle. Germline V lookup: CDR1 MDHEN, CDR2 SYDVKM.

This chain connects TRBV28 to TRBJ1-5; 8 bases align to TRBD1. The V segment lost 4 bases and the J segment 1 base; nucleotides outside the gene matches: 6. The CDR3 runs to 16 residues. Germline V gene lookup returns CDR1 MDHEN and CDR2 SYDVKM. The CDR3 DNA sequence: TGTGCCAGCAGTTCGCCTGGACAGGGCAGCAATCAGCCCCAGCATTTT. This gives the protein CASSSPGQGSNQPQHF.

The chain uses TRBV5-6 and TRBJ1-4; D ambiguous. V gave up 0 bases and J gave up 0 bases, with 6 bases separating them. The V gene's germline CDR1 is SGHDT and CDR2 YYEEEE. The CDR3 length is 15 residues. CDR3 DNA sequence: TGTGCCAGCAGCTTGGGTTCGGCAACTAATGAAAAACTGTTTTTT. Protein sequence: CASSLGSATNEKLFF.

V is TRBV7-2 and J is TRBJ1-5; possible D gene TRBD1, 6 bases. Germline V gene lookup returns CDR1 SGHTA and CDR2 FQGNSA. CDR3 length: 13 residues. Trimming stripped 1 base from V and 10 bases from J, with 11 bases between. CDR3 DNA: TGTGCCAGCAGCTTAGACTCGGGGACACCCCAGCATTTT. It encodes CASSLDSGTPQHF.

J is TRBJ1-2 and V is TRBV19; maybe TRBD1 (5 bases). The germline V and J ends were trimmed by 4 bases and 7 bases, with 16 bases remaining between them. The CDR3 is 14 amino acids. From germline, CDR1 is LNHDA and CDR2 SQIVND (reference sequence). This chain's CDR3 is CASSKPNGQGGYTF. CDR3 nucleotides: TGTGCCAGTAGTAAACCCAACGGTCAGGGTGGCTACACCTTC. The full variable domain, in which reference TRBV19 and TRBJ1-2 provide the parts outside the CDR3, is DGGITQSPKYLFRKEGQNVTLSCEQNLNHDAMYWYRQDPGQGLRLIYYSQIVNDFQKGDIAEGYSVSREKKESFPLTVTSAQKNPTAFYLCASSKPNGQGGYTFGSGTRLTVV.

The V and J genes are TRBV7-9 and TRBJ2-1; 10 bases align to TRBD2. CDR1 and CDR2 from the germline V gene are SEHNR and FQNEAQ (reference sequence). The CDR3 covers 16 residues. J gave up 5 bases and V 7 bases, and 11 bases lay outside the gene matches. DNA of the CDR3: TGTGCCAGCACCCCTAGACTAGCGGGCGACAACAATGAGCAGTTCTTC. Protein: CASTPRLAGDNNEQFF.

The CDR3 reads CASRSQAGKETQYF. In nucleotides, the CDR3 is TGTGCCAGCAGATCTCAAGCGGGAAAAGAGACCCAGTACTTC. V gene TRBV3-1 (or the pseudogene TRBV3-2) combines with J gene TRBJ2-5; 7 nucleotides match TRBD2. Trimming took 6 bases from V and 3 from J; bases not matched to a gene: 7. Per germline, CDR1 LGHDT and CDR2 YNNKEL (reference sequence). This CDR3 comprises 14 residues.

As regards this clone: At one boundary the junction diverges from the germline segment, which might be a read error. The V and J genes are TRBV7-7 and TRBJ2-1, with 9 positions matching TRBD2. This CDR3 contains 15 residues. The germline gives CDR1 SSHAT, CDR2 FNYEAQ (reference sequence). The CDR3 loop is CASSSGLAPDNEQFF. CDR3 nucleotides: TGTGCTAGCAGCTCCGGACTAGCGCCTGACAATGAGCAGTTCTTC.

The V gene is TRBV6-4, the J gene TRBJ2-1, with 8 bases matching TRBD1. The trim removed 0 bases at V and 8 bases at J, leaving 6 bases unmatched. Germline V CDR1 and CDR2: MRHNA, SNTAGT. This CDR3 is 15 amino acids long. The CDR3 nucleotides are TGTGCCAGCAGTGACTCGGCAGGGGGCATGGATGAGCAGTTCTTC. Its protein is CASSDSAGGMDEQFF.

The chain is built from TRBV7-9 and TRBJ1-3, with a possible D match to TRBD1 (5 bases). The length of the CDR3 is 15 residues. CDR1 is SEHNR and CDR2 is FQNEAQ in the germline V gene (reference sequence). Trimming cost V 5 bases and J 4 bases, with 15 bases left between them. The CDR3 DNA reads as TGTGCCAGCAGCACCGGGGGAGGGTCCGGAAACACCATATATTTT. It is translated as CASSTGGGSGNTIYF. The variable domain in full, with the rest retrieved from reference TRBV7-9 and TRBJ1-3, is DTGVSQNPRHKITKRGQNVTFRCDPISEHNRLYWYRQTLGQGPEFLTYFQNEAQLEKSRLLSDRFSAERPKGSFSTLEIQRTEQGDSAMYLCASSTGGGSGNTIYFGEGSWLTVV.

The gene calls are TRBV6-5 and TRBJ1-1; D not resolved. The germline V gene encodes CDR1 MNHEY and CDR2 SVGAGI. The CDR3 consists of 15 residues. V shed 2 bases and J shed 0 bases, with 10 bases lying between them. CDR3 in DNA: TGTGCCAGCAGTTACGAGTCGGGTGTGAACACTGAAGCTTTCTTT. Residues: CASSYESGVNTEAFF.

The rearrangement joins TRBV5-1 to TRBJ2-7, with D possibly matching TRBD2 (5 bases). V lost 3 bases and J lost 2, with 9 bases in between. This CDR3 comprises 13 residues. In germline, CDR1 is SGHRS, CDR2 YFSETQ. The CDR3 DNA reads as TGCGCCAGCAGCTACGGTAGCGCCTACGAGCAGTACTTC. As protein: CASSYGSAYEQYF.

J is TRBJ2-7 and V is TRBV5-5, with 10 nucleotides matching TRBD1. The CDR3 runs to 16 residues. With V trimmed by 3 bases and J by 3 bases, 9 bases remained unmatched. The germline CDR1 and CDR2 sequences are SGHKS and YYEKEE (reference sequence). The CDR3 here is CASSSGTGVTFYEQYF. DNA of the CDR3: TGTGCCAGCAGCTCCGGGACAGGGGTTACTTTCTACGAGCAGTACTTC.

CDR3 protein: CASSLQATGRETQYF. In DNA form, the CDR3 reads TGCGCCAGCAGCCTTCAGGCGACAGGGAGAGAGACCCAGTACTTC. J is TRBJ2-5 and V is TRBV4-1; 7 positions agree with TRBD1. V gave up 4 bases and J gave up 4 bases; unmatched junction bases: 9. Germline CDR1 MGHRA, CDR2 YSYEKL. CDR3 length: 15 amino acids.

This clone was seen once. V usage is TRBV19 and J usage is TRBJ2-1; D is unresolved. CDR3 size: 13 residues. The germline V and J ends were trimmed by 2 bases and 7 bases, with 9 bases remaining between them. Looked up from germline, CDR1 is LNHDA and CDR2 is SQIVND (reference sequence). The CDR3 sequence: CASSIFASNEQFF. CDR3 nucleotides: TGTGCCAGTAGTATATTTGCCAGTAATGAGCAGTTCTTC.

V usage is TRBV6-5 and J usage is TRBJ1-1; D ambiguous. V was clipped by 4 bases and J by 4 bases, with 7 bases between them. Germline values: CDR1 MNHEY, CDR2 SVGAGI. The CDR3 runs to 12 residues. CDR3 in DNA: TGTGCCAGCAGTTTTTTCTTCACTGAAGCTTTCTTT. This translates into CASSFFFTEAFF.

The J gene is TRBJ2-7, the V gene TRBV3-1 (or the pseudogene TRBV3-2); 9 bases are a match to TRBD1. The trim removed 2 bases at V and 0 bases at J, leaving 8 bases unmatched. The CDR3 loop spans 17 amino acids. The germline gives CDR1 LGHDT, CDR2 YNNKEL (reference sequence). DNA of the CDR3: TGTGCCAGCAGCCAATTCCCGCCGGGACAGGGCTCCTACGAGCAGTACTTC. Translating it yields CASSQFPPGQGSYEQYF.

CDR3 in DNA: TGCGCCAGCAGCCGAAAGCGGGACAGGGTCGACCCAACTAATGAAAAACTGTTTTTT. Translated, it gives CASSRKRDRVDPTNEKLFF. The chain recombines TRBV4-3 with TRBJ1-4; 9 bases map to TRBD1. Trimming cost V 4 bases and J 0 bases; bases outside gene matches: 12. This CDR3 spans 19 amino acids. CDR1 LGHNA and CDR2 YSLEER come from the germline V gene.

The chain has TRBV5-6 and TRBJ2-7; TRBD1 aligns across 9 bases. Germline V CDR1 and CDR2: SGHDT, YYEEEE. J gave up 6 bases and V 5 bases, and 9 bases lay outside the gene matches. This CDR3 is built from 14 residues. The CDR3 nucleotides read TGTGCCAGCAGACACTGGACAGGGGTGGCCGAGCAGTACTTC. This sequence encodes CASRHWTGVAEQYF.

The chain couples TRBV30 to TRBJ2-1; maybe TRBD2 (6 bases). This CDR3 is built from 13 residues. The ends were cut back, 3 bases at V and 5 bases at J, with 11 bases in the middle. CDR1 and CDR2 (germline): GTSNPN, SVGIG (reference sequence). In DNA form, the CDR3 reads TGTGCCTGGAGCGGGAGTATAGACAATGAGCAGTTCTTC. Its protein is CAWSGSIDNEQFF.

The genes are TRBV7-6 and TRBJ2-6; 7 positions match TRBD1. V lost 1 base, J lost 2 bases, and 2 bases stayed unmatched. The CDR3 spans 16 residues. Germline CDR1 reads SGHVS; CDR2 reads FNYEAQ. The chain's CDR3 is CASSLGGGAGANVLTF. DNA for the CDR3: TGTGCCAGCAGCTTAGGAGGGGGCGCTGGGGCCAACGTCCTGACTTTC.

This chain uses TRBV7-9 with TRBJ2-3, with D uncertain. Germline V CDR1 and CDR2: SEHNR, FQNEAQ (reference sequence). Trimming took 5 bases from V and 7 from J, leaving 10 bases between them. The CDR3 length is 12 residues. Here the CDR3 DNA reads TGTGCCAGCAGCCCAGAAGTAAATACGCAGTATTTT. It is translated as CASSPEVNTQYF. Using reference TRBV7-9 and TRBJ2-3 for the parts outside the CDR3, the full variable domain is DTGVSQNPRHKITKRGQNVTFRCDPISEHNRLYWYRQTLGQGPEFLTYFQNEAQLEKSRLLSDRFSAERPKGSFSTLEIQRTEQGDSAMYLCASSPEVNTQYFGPGTRLTVL.

The chain is built from TRBV5-4 and TRBJ2-7; 7 nucleotides agree with TRBD2. Germline V gene lookup returns CDR1 SGHNT and CDR2 YYREEE (reference sequence). The CDR3 is made up of 14 amino acids. J was trimmed by 7 bases and V by 2 bases; bases with no gene match: 9. This chain's CDR3 is CASSLGGRSHEQYF. CDR3 sequence (DNA): TGTGCCAGCAGCTTAGGCGGGAGATCGCATGAGCAGTACTTC.

The chain joins TRBV6-5 to TRBJ2-7; a weak D match, TRBD2 (5 bases). Per the germline V gene, CDR1 is MNHEY and CDR2 is SVGAGI. There are 14 residues in the CDR3. V lost 4 bases, J lost 4 bases, and 14 bases lay in between. CDR3 sequence: CASSLDQRNYEQYF. Written as DNA, the CDR3 is TGTGCCAGCAGTTTGGATCAGCGGAATTACGAGCAGTACTTC.

The chain carries TRBV9 and TRBJ1-2; D not resolved. V was cut by 4 bases and J by 1 base, with 20 bases left in between. The CDR3 has 17 amino acids. The V gene's germline CDR1 is SGDLS and CDR2 YYNGEE. For the CDR3, the DNA is TGTGCCAGCAGCTCGCCAGGAGGTAGCTGGCTTAACTATGGCTACACCTTC. Translating it yields CASSSPGGSWLNYGYTF.